The present TCR beta chain was sequenced within a study of blood T cell repertoires in COVID-19. At the level of the study: T cells, B-cell-depleted T cells, or PBMCs supplied cDNA or gDNA.

Here immunoSEQ multiplex PCR was the method, and the copy in TCRdb shows in-frame clones only, minus some. The data contain 450,000 or so clones, about 91% of them seen just once; the ten biggest clones take up roughly 0.84%. CDR3 length: 18 amino acids. J was trimmed by 3 bases and V by 5 bases; bases with no gene match: 14. The germline CDR1 and CDR2 sequences are SEHNR and FQNEAQ (reference sequence). This TCR was sampled from a man between 18 and 29 years old with COVID-19, enrolled during active disease. The sequencing sample was made of peripheral blood. The V call is TRBV7-9, the J call TRBJ1-5, with 9 bases matching TRBD1. The CDR3 sequence: CASSTKIPGTGSNQPQHF. In DNA, the CDR3 is TGTGCCAGCAGCACCAAAATTCCCGGGACAGGGTCCAATCAGCCCCAGCATTTT.